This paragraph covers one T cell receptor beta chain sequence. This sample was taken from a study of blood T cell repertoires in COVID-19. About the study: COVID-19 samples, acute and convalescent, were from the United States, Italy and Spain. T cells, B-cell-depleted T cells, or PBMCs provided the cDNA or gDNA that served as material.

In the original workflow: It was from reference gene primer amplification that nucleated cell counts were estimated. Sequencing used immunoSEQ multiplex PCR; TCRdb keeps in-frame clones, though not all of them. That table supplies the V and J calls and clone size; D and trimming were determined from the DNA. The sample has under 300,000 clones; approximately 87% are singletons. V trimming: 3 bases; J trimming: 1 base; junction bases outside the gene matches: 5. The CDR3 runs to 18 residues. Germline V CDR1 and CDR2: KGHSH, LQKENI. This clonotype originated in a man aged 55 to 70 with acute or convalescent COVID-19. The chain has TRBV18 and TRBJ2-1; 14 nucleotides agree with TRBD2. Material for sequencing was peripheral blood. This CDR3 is CASSPGLAGGMSYNEQFF. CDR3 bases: TGTGCCAGCTCACCCGGACTAGCGGGAGGTATGTCCTACAATGAGCAGTTCTTC. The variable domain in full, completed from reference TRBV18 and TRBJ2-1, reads NAGVMQNPRHLVRRRGQEARLRCSPMKGHSHVYWYRQLPEEGLKFMVYLQKENIIDESGMPKERFSAEFPKEGPSILRIQQVVRGDSAAYFCASSPGLAGGMSYNEQFFGPGTRLTVL.